This paragraph covers one T cell receptor (beta chain) sequence. Amplification of TCR beta used genomic DNA extracted from peripheral blood. Multiplex touch-down PCR with TRB-A/B primers amplified rearranged V-D-J TRB sequences. TCRdb re-analysed the multiplex PCR reads in MiXCR, keeping a single row per CDR3 protein. The sample lists 10,000 to 15,000 distinct CDR3 sequences, 25% to 35% occurring once. This record belongs to a study of T cell repertoires in aging, cancer and after chemotherapy. Trimming removed 6 bases from V and 2 bases from J, with 13 bases in between. The CDR3 length is 14 residues. Germline V gene lookup returns CDR1 LNHDA and CDR2 SQIVND (reference sequence).

Material: blood. The sequence derives from a human donor with a blood cancer. The chain employs TRBV19 and TRBJ1-1; the D is unclear. This CDR3 reads CASSLATTNTEAFF. The CDR3 region has the DNA TGTGCCAGTAGCCTCGCGACAACTAACACTGAAGCTTTCTTT.